This TCR beta chain was identified during a study of vaccination and CD4 T cells after COVID-19. Study-wide background: Overlapping spike peptides of SARS-CoV-2, HCoV-NL63, HCoV-OC43 and HCoV-229E stimulated the cells. Findings and limits, study-wide: Vaccine-specific clones numbering 304 of 307 showed spike mono-reactivity in convalescent patients. With convalescent patients, a median 86.3% of reactive clones emerged solely after vaccination.

A word on this clonotype: Its target is unknown.

The treatment is: approximately 9-day PBMC culture with coronavirus spike peptide pools or control peptides (ViraFEST assay). ViraFEST grew antigen-specific T cells using peptide pools, then sequenced TCRs. The germline V gene has CDR1 SNHLY and CDR2 FYNNEI. Between the trimmed V and J ends, which lost 4 bases and 5 bases, there was a span of 11 bases. CDR3 length: 13 amino acids. Researchers used the Oncomine TCR Beta short-read assay to sequence DNA from cultured CD4+ T cells. TCRdb reprocessed the PCR reads with MiXCR, giving one entry per CDR3 protein. Of 15,000 to 20,000 distinct CDR3 sequences listed, about 50% were seen once; the top ten hold about 7.2%.

The source was CD4+ T cells from blood, cultured in vitro, collected before SARS-CoV-2 vaccination. The source of this sequence is a human donor who had recovered from COVID-19. The rearrangement joins TRBV2 to TRBJ2-5; no firm D call. The CDR3 DNA reads TGTGCCAGCAGTGGGACCGGCCCGGAGACCCAGTACTTC. It specifies CASSGTGPETQYF. The variable domain in full, completed from reference TRBV2 and TRBJ2-5, reads EPEVTQTPSHQVTQMGQEVILRCVPISNHLYFYWYRQILGQKVEFLVSFYNNEISEKSEIFDDQFSVERPDGSNFTLKIRSTKLEDSAMYFCASSGTGPETQYFGPGTRLLVL.